This T cell receptor (beta chain) emerged from a study of OX40 agonist ivuxolimab in advanced cancers. Profiling relied on immunoSEQ multiplex PCR, and the TCRdb table lists in-frame clones only, not all of them. Of more than 45,000 clones in the sample, about nine tenths are singletons; the top ten hold roughly 7.8%. Germline V gene data show CDR1 as SGHRS and CDR2 as YFSETQ. CDR3 size: 13 residues. The V gene lost 2 bases and the J gene lost 1 base, with 6 bases spanning the gap. The input for sequencing was CD4+ or CD8+ T cells sorted from blood, taken in a trial of the OX40 agonist ivuxolimab. This receptor was obtained from an adult with an advanced solid tumor such as melanoma, head and neck, liver or kidney cancer. V and J are TRBV5-1 and TRBJ1-1, with no clear D. In DNA form, the CDR3 reads TGCGCCAGCAGCTTTTTATCGAACACTGAAGCTTTCTTT. Amino acids: CASSFLSNTEAFF.